One and the same sample provided the 6 T cell receptor beta chains below, sequenced in a study of memory CD4+ T cells and cytomegalovirus serostatus. Assay: immunoSEQ multiplex PCR; the TCRdb copy retains only in-frame clones and omits some. The sample holds tens of thousands of clones, around 80% seen once. The sort gate was single viable CD3+CD4+CD8-CD45RO+ cells for memory CD4+ T cells. The sequenced material came from memory CD4+ T cells from blood. The receptors originated from an adult in good health and CMV-seronegative.

This chain joins TRBV7-2 and TRBJ2-3; 12 positions match TRBD1. This CDR3 is 14 amino acids long. CDR1 is SGHTA and CDR2 is FQGNSA in the germline V gene. Unmatched junction bases numbered 5, after V lost 8 bases and J lost 5 bases. The CDR3 nucleotides are TGTGCCAGCCGCCGGGACAGGGGGCAAGATACGCAGTATTTT. Protein sequence: CASRRDRGQDTQYF.

The chain couples TRBV4-3 to TRBJ1-4; the match to TRBD1 covers 8 bases. Germline CDR1 is LGHNA and CDR2 is YSLEER. Germline trimming cut 4 bases from V and 2 bases from J; bases unmatched to any gene: 6. The CDR3 is made up of 16 amino acids. The CDR3, as DNA: TGCGCCAGCAGCCCAGGACAGGGTTGGACTAATGAAAAACTGTTTTTT. This codes for CASSPGQGWTNEKLFF.

V gene TRBV4-3 combines with J gene TRBJ2-3; TRBD2 is a possible D gene (6 bases). CDR1 and CDR2 from the germline V gene are LGHNA and YSLEER. CDR3 size: 15 residues. V gave up 0 bases and J gave up 1 base, with 8 bases separating them. The DNA for the CDR3 is TGCGCCAGCAGCCAAGATCAGCGGGGCACAGATACGCAGTATTTT. Amino acids: CASSQDQRGTDTQYF.

As DNA, the CDR3 is TGTGCCAGCAGACTCTACCTAGCGGGGGGCCACGAGCAGTACTTC. Translating gives CASRLYLAGGHEQYF. The chain employs TRBV6-5 and TRBJ2-7, with 11 bases fitting TRBD2. CDR3 length equals 15 residues. V lost 6 bases to trimming and J lost 5 bases; unmatched junction nucleotides: 9. The germline CDR1 and CDR2 sequences are MNHEY and SVGAGI.

The CDR3 coding sequence is TGTGCCAGCAGCCGGACGGGACTAGCGGGTCCCAGGAGCTCCTACGAGCAGTACTTC. Translation gives CASSRTGLAGPRSSYEQYF. The genes are TRBV5-6 and TRBJ2-7; TRBD2 agrees at 12 bases. Looked up from germline, CDR1 is SGHDT and CDR2 is YYEEEE. V lost 4 bases, J lost 0 bases, and 14 bases stayed unmatched. The CDR3 is 19 residues long.

The CDR3 sequence is CAWGRGYEQYF. CDR3 in DNA: TGTGCCTGGGGCAGGGGCTACGAGCAGTACTTC. This chain connects TRBV30 to TRBJ2-7; TRBD1 might be the D (6 bases). This CDR3 comprises 11 residues. Germline-derived CDR1 and CDR2 are GTSNPN and SVGIG (reference sequence). Trimming removed 5 bases from V and 3 bases from J, with 8 bases in between.